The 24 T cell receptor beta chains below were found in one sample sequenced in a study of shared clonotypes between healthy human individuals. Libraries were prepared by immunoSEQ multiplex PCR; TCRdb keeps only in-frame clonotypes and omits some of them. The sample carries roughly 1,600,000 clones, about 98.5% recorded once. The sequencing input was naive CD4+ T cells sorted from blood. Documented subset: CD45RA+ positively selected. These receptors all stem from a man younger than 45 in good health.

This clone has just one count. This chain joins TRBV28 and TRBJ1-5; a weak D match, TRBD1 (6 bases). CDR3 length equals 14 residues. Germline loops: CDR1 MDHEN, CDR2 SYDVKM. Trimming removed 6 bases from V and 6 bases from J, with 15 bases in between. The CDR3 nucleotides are TGTGCCAGCAGAACCGGGACAAGGACTCAGCCCCAGCATTTT. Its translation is CASRTGTRTQPQHF.

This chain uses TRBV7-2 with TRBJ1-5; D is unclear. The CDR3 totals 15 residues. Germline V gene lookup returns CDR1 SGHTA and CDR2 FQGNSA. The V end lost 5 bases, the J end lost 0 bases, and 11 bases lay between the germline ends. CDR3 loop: CASSPQISSNQPQHF. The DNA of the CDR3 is TGTGCCAGCAGCCCCCAAATCTCTAGCAATCAGCCCCAGCATTTT.

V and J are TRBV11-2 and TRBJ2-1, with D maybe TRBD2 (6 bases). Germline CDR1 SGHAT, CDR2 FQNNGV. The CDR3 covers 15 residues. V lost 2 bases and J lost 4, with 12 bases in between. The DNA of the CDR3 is TGTGCCAGCAGCTTATCGGGGACTCTGTACAATGAGCAGTTCTTC. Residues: CASSLSGTLYNEQFF.

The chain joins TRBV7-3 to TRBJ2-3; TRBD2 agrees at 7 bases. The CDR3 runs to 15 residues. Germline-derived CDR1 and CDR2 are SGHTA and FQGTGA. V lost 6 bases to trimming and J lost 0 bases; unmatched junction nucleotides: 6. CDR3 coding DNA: TGTGCCAGCAGTCATAGCGGGTATAGCACAGATACGCAGTATTTT. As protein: CASSHSGYSTDTQYF. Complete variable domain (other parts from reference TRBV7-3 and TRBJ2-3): GAGVSQTPSNKVTEKGKYVELRCDPISGHTALYWYRQSLGQGPEFLIYFQGTGAADDSGLPNDRFFAVRPEGSVSTLKIQRTERGDSAVYLCASSHSGYSTDTQYFGPGTRLTVL.

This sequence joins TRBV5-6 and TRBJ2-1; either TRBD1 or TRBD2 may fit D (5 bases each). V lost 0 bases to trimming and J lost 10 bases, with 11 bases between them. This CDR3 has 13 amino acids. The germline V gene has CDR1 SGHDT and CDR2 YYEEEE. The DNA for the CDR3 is TGTGCCAGCAGCTTGGTGAGGGGCGGCGAGCAGTTCTTC. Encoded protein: CASSLVRGGEQFF.

The CDR3 sequence: CASSPFSSVGSSYNEQFF. CDR3 nucleotide sequence: TGTGCCAGCTCACCATTTTCGTCGGTCGGAAGCTCCTACAATGAGCAGTTCTTC. The chain carries TRBV18 and TRBJ2-1; D not resolved. V shed 2 bases and J shed 0 bases, with 17 bases lying between them. CDR1 and CDR2 (germline): KGHSH, LQKENI. This CDR3 has 18 residues.

DNA for the CDR3: TGTGCCAGCAGCCCAGGTTATAGCAATCAGCCCCAGCATTTT. Its protein product is CASSPGYSNQPQHF. The J gene is TRBJ1-5, the V gene TRBV5-6; D not resolved. The CDR3 is made up of 14 amino acids. The germline V gene encodes CDR1 SGHDT and CDR2 YYEEEE. Trimming took off 4 bases at V and 0 bases at J, with 8 bases between the two ends. The complete variable domain, with remaining parts taken from reference TRBV5-6 and TRBJ1-5, reads DAGVTQSPTHLIKTRGQQVTLRCSPKSGHDTVSWYQQALGQGPQFIFQYYEEEERQRGNFPDRFSGHQFPNYSSELNVNALLLGDSALYLCASSPGYSNQPQHFGDGTRLSIL.

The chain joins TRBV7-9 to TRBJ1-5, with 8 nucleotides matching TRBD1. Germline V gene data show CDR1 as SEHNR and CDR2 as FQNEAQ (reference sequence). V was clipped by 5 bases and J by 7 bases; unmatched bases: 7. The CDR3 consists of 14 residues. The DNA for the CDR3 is TGTGCCAGCAGCCAGGACAGGGCATCGCAGCCCCAGCATTTT. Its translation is CASSQDRASQPQHF.

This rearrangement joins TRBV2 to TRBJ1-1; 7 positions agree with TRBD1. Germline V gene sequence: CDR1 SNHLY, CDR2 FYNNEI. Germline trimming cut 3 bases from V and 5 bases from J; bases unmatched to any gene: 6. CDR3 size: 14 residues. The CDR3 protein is CASSDPQGGTEAFF. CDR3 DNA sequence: TGTGCCAGCAGTGATCCCCAGGGGGGAACTGAAGCTTTCTTT.

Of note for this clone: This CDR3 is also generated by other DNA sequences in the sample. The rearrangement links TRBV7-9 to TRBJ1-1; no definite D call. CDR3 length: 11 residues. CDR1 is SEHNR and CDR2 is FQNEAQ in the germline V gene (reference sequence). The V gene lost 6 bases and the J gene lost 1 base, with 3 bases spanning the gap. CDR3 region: CASRRNTEAFF. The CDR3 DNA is TGTGCCAGCAGGCGGAACACTGAAGCTTTCTTT.

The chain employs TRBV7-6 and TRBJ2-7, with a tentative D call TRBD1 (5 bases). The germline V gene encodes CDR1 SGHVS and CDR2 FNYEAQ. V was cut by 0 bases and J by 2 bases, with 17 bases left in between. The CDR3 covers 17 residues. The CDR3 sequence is CASSLAPLQGRTYEQYF. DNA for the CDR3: TGTGCCAGCAGCTTAGCCCCGCTGCAGGGTCGTACCTACGAGCAGTACTTC.

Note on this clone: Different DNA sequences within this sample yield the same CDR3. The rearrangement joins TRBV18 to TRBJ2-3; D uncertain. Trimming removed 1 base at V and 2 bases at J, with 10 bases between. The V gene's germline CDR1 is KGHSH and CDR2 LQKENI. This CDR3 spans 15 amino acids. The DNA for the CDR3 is TGTGCCAGCTCACCACGCAAGGATTTCACAGATACGCAGTATTTT. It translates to CASSPRKDFTDTQYF. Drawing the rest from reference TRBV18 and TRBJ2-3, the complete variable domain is NAGVMQNPRHLVRRRGQEARLRCSPMKGHSHVYWYRQLPEEGLKFMVYLQKENIIDESGMPKERFSAEFPKEGPSILRIQQVVRGDSAAYFCASSPRKDFTDTQYFGPGTRLTVL.

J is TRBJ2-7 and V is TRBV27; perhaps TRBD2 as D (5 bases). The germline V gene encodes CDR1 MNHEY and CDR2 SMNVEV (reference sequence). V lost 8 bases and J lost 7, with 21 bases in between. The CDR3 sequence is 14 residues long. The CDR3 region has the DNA TGTGCCAGCGCCCTAACCAGCCCGGGCGGGGAGCAGTACTTC. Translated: CASALTSPGGEQYF.

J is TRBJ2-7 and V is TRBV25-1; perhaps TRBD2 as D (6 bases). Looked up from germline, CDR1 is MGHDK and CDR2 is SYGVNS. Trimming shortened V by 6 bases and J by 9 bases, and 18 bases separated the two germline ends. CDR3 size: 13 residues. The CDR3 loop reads CASSIVSNGGQYF. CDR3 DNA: TGTGCCAGCAGCATAGTGAGTAACGGGGGGCAGTACTTC.

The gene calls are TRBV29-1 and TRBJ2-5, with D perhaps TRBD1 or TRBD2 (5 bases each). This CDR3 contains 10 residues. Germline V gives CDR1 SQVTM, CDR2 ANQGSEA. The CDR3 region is CSWGFETQYF. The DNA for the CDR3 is TGCAGTTGGGGGTTTGAGACCCAGTACTTC.

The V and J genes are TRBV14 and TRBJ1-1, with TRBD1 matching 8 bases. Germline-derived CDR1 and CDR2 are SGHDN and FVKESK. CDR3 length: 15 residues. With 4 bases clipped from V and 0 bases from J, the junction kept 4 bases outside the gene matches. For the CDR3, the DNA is TGTGCCAGCAGCCTTCAGGGGGCTCTGAACACTGAAGCTTTCTTT. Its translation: CASSLQGALNTEAFF.

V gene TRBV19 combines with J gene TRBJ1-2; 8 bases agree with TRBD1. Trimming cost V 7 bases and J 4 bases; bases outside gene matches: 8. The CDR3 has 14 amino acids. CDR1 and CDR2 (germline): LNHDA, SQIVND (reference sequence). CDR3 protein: CASTDRESSYGYTF. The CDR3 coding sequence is TGTGCCAGTACGGACAGGGAATCGTCCTATGGCTACACCTTC.

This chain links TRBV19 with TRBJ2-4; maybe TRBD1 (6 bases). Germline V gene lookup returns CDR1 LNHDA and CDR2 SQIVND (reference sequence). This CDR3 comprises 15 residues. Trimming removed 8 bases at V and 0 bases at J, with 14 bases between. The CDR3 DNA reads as TGTGCCAGTCAACAGGGCTTCCTAGCCAAAAACATTCAGTACTTC. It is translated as CASQQGFLAKNIQYF.

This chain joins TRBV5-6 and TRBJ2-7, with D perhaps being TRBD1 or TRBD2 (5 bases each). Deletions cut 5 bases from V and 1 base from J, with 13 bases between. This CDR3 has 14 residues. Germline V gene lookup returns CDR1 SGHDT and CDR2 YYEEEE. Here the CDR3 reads CASRFRDGSYEQYF. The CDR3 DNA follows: TGTGCCAGCAGATTCCGGGACGGTTCCTACGAGCAGTACTTC.

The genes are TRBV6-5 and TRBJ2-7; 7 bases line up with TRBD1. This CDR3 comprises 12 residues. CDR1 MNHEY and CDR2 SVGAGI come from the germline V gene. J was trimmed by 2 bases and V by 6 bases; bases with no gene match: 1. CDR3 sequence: CASRGTAYEQYF. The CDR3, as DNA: TGTGCCAGCAGGGGGACAGCCTACGAGCAGTACTTC.

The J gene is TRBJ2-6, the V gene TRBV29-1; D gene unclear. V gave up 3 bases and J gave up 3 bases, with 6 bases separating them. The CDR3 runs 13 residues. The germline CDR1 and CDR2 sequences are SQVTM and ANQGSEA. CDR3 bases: TGCAGCGTTGAGGGTCGTGGGGCCAACGTCCTGACTTTC. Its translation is CSVEGRGANVLTF.

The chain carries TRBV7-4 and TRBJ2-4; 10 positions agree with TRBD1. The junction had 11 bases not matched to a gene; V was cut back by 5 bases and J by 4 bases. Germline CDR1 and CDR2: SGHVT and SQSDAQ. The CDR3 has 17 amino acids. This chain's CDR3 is CASSPTGLGQGKNIQYF. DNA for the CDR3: TGTGCCAGCAGCCCCACAGGCTTGGGACAGGGGAAAAACATTCAGTACTTC.

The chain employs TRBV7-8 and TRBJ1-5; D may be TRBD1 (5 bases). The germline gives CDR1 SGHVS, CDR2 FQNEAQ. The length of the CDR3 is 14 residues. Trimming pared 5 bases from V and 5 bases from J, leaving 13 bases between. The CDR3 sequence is CASSHRRPDQPQHF. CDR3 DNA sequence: TGTGCCAGCAGCCACAGGCGGCCCGATCAGCCCCAGCATTTT.

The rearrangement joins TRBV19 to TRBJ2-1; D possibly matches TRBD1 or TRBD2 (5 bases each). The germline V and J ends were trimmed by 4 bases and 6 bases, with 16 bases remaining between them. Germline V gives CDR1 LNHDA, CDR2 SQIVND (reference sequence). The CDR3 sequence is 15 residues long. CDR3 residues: CASSRTHKGANEQFF. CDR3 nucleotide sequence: TGTGCCAGTAGTAGGACTCATAAAGGGGCCAATGAGCAGTTCTTC.